This T cell receptor beta chain was observed in a study of T cell responses to AZD1222 COVID-19 vaccine. V gave up 8 bases and J gave up 3 bases, with 8 bases separating them. Germline V gene sequence: CDR1 MNHEY, CDR2 SMNVEV (reference sequence). There are 12 residues in the CDR3. Sequencing was performed with immunoSEQ multiplex PCR; in TCRdb, only in-frame clones are kept and a portion is missing. Seen here are 130,000 to 150,000 clones, 80% to 85% observed once, and the top ten hold about 3.8%. The TCR sequence derives from an adult in good health. The source material was peripheral blood, sampled on day 0 of MenACWY control vaccination. V is TRBV27 and J is TRBJ2-1, with D maybe TRBD1 (5 bases). CDR3 in DNA: TGTGCCAGCCAAGACAGCTACAATGAGCAGTTCTTC. The encoded protein is CASQDSYNEQFF.